This T cell receptor (beta chain) was retrieved from a study of T cells in Graves' hyperthyroidism and ophthalmopathy. Study results and limitations: Using 13 V-J features, a model discriminated ophthalmopathy from stable hyperthyroidism.

The source material, RNA transcripts, was used to amplify TCR beta CDR3 regions. HTBI primers were the set used in a first-round RT-PCR of the TCR CDR3. TCRdb processed the multiplex PCR reads anew with MiXCR; each CDR3 protein has one entry. The table lists under 450,000 distinct CDR3 sequences, around an eighth of them singletons. Concerning this clonotype: The antigen remains unidentified.

Investigators excluded patients with uncontrolled infection, other autoimmune disease, pregnancy or lactation. Sampled blood dates from first hyperthyroidism diagnosis, and it precedes any ophthalmopathy symptoms. Trimming cost V 4 bases and J 2 bases; bases outside gene matches: 4. CDR1 ENHRY and CDR2 SYGVKD come from the germline V gene. There are 16 residues in the CDR3. The sample was blood. The chain uses TRBV10-3 and TRBJ2-3; 12 nucleotides align to TRBD2. This sequence was found in a man aged 25-45 years with Graves' hyperthyroidism that later progressed to Graves' ophthalmopathy. CDR3 in DNA: TGTGCCATCAGTGGACTAGCGGGGGAGCTCACAGATACGCAGTATTTT. Encoded protein: CAISGLAGELTDTQYF.